This T cell receptor beta chain emerged from a study of T cell repertoires in cytomegalovirus infection. Study background: From public TCR beta signatures came an indication of both CMV infection and matching HLA type.

Overall study findings and caveats: HLA-C-restricted, CMV-specific TCR beta clonotypes were dominant ex vivo.

Ten or more counts support this clonotype. Antigen specificity is unknown. In TCRdb, the reads were re-called with MiXCR into one record per CDR3 protein. This table has approximately 250,000 distinct CDR3 sequences, approximately 13% appearing once. The CDR3 runs to 16 residues. Germline assignment: CDR1 SGHTA and CDR2 FQGNSA. V gave up 1 base and J gave up 7 bases; unmatched junction bases: 8. Sequenced: PBMCs. The rearrangement joins TRBV7-2 to TRBJ2-1; 9 positions agree with TRBD1. The receptor comes from a human donor in good health (CMV status not recorded). Some clones in this sample may be carry-over from other donors' samples. CDR3 bases: TGTGCCAGCAGCTTAGACAGGGGGCGGGCCCTTAATGAGCAGTTCTTC. Translation gives CASSLDRGRALNEQFF.